This paragraph covers one TCR beta chain sequence. Its antigen is unknown. The data derive from a study of cytomegalovirus exposure and HLA in healthy donors. Notes on the study in general: What a later analysis showed was that several of the most significant clusters appeared linked to common viral pathogens. Researchers counted over 150 TCR beta chains as cytomegalovirus-associated. In a later analysis, V- and J-gene trimming of beta chains associated with a DCLRE1C missense variant, replicated independently. Looking again later, the authors saw that most CMV-associated TCR beta chains seemed HLA-restricted.

V dropped 5 bases and J dropped 4 bases, with 15 bases sitting between them. In germline, CDR1 is SGHTA, CDR2 FQGNSA. This CDR3 region has 14 residues. PCR employed 60 Vbeta and 13 Jbeta primers. Only in-frame clones appear in the TCRdb table, and some are missing; sequencing was by immunoSEQ multiplex PCR. The sample consists of under 150,000 clones, about 76% of them appearing once. Sequencing was performed on PBMCs. The chain combines TRBV7-2 with TRBJ2-7, with D unresolved. The TCR sequence derives from a woman between 25 and 40 years old in good health and CMV-seronegative. This CDR3 reads CASSPHGAEYEQYF. The CDR3 nucleotides read TGTGCCAGCAGCCCCCACGGAGCAGAATACGAGCAGTACTTC.